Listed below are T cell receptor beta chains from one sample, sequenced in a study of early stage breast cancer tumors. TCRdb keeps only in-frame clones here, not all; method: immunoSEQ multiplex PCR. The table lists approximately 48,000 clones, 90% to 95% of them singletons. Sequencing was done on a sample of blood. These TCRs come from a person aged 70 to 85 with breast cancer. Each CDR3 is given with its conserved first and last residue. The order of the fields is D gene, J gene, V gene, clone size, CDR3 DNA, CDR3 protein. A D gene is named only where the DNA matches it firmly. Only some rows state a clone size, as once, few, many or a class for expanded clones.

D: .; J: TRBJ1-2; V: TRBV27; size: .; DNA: TGTGCCAGCATGGAGAGCTCCTATGGCTACACCTTC; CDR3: CASMESSYGYTF
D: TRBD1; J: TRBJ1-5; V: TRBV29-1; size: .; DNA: TGCAGCGTGACAGGGGGCAATCAGCCCCAGCATTTT; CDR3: CSVTGGNQPQHF
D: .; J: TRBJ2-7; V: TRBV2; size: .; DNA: TGTGCCAGCAGTGGCCGGGATGGTGCTTCCTCCGAGCAGTACTTC; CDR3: CASSGRDGASSEQYF
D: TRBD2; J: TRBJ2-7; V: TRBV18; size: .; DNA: TGTGCCAGCTCACGGGCGGGGGGGAACTACGAGCAGTACTTC; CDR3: CASSRAGGNYEQYF
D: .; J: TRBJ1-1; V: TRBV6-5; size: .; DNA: TGTGCCAGCAGCCGTACAGGGAGTCGGGCTTTCTTT; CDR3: CASSRTGSRAFF
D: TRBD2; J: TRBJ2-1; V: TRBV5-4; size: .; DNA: TGTGCCAGCAGCTTGGGGGCGACTAGCCTTGGAGACAATGAGCAGTTCTTC; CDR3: CASSLGATSLGDNEQFF
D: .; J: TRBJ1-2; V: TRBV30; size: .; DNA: TGTGCCTGGAGTGTAATAGAGCTCGGCGGCTATGGCTACACCTTC; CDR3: CAWSVIELGGYGYTF
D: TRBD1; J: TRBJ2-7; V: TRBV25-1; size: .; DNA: TGTGCCAGCAGTGTTACAGGACAGGGTGGCTACGAGCAGTACTTC; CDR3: CASSVTGQGGYEQYF
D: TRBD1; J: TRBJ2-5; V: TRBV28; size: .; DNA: TGTGCCAGCAGTCTCCAGGGGGCCGGCCAAGAGACCCAGTACTTC; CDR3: CASSLQGAGQETQYF
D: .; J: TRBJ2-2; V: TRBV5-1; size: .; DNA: TGCGCCAGCAGCTTGGCCTGGTGGCGGGGAGCGAACACCGGGGAGCTGTTTTTT; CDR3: CASSLAWWRGANTGELFF
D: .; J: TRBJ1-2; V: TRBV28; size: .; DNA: TGTGCCAGCAGTTTCCAGGTCGTCGACTATGGCTACACCTTC; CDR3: CASSFQVVDYGYTF
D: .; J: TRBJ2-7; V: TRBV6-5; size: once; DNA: TGTGCCAGCAGTTACCGGGACTTGATTTACGAGCAGTACTTC; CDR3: CASSYRDLIYEQYF
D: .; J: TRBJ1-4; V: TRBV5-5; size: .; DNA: TGTGCCAGCAGCTTCCAGGGTTCTAATGAAAAACTGTTTTTT; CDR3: CASSFQGSNEKLFF
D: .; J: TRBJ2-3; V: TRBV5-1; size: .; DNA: TGCGCCAGCAGCTTGGACGCCTTCGGGTCCCAGTTTTCCACAGATACGCAGTATTTT; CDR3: CASSLDAFGSQFSTDTQYF
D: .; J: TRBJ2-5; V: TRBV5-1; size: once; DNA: TGCGCCAGCAGCCCGGGATCGGCGGCCCAAGAGACCCAGTACTTC; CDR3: CASSPGSAAQETQYF
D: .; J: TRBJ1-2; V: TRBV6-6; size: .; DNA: TGTGCCAGCAGTTACTCATGGGGGCGCGAGGGCTACACCTTC; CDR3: CASSYSWGREGYTF
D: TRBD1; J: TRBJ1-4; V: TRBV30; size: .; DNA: TGTGCCTGGAGTGATAGGGGGCAAGCTAATGAAAAACTGTTTTTT; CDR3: CAWSDRGQANEKLFF
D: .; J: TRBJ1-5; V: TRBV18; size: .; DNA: TGTGCCAGCTCACCTACAGGTTTTGGCAATCAGCCCCAGCATTTT; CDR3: CASSPTGFGNQPQHF
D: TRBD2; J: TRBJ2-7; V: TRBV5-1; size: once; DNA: TGCGCCAGCAGCTCGAGCGGGAGAGGCTCCTACGAGCAGTACTTC; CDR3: CASSSSGRGSYEQYF
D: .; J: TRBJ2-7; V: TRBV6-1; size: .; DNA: TGTGCCAGCACCGCGCAGTCAGGGACCTACGAGCAGTACTTC; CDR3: CASTAQSGTYEQYF
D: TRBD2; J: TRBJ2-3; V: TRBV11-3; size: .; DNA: TGTGCCAGCAGCGGCCCCGGTGGGACTAGCGGGCGCGCAGATACGCAGTATTTT; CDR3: CASSGPGGTSGRADTQYF
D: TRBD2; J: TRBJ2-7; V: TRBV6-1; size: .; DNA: TGTGCCAGTTCCTTAGCGGGGGGGCGGTCCTACGAGCAGTACTTC; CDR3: CASSLAGGRSYEQYF
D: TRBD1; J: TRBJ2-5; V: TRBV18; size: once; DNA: TGTGCCAGCTCACCACTGTTCGGGACAGGGCAAGAGACCCAGTACTTC; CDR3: CASSPLFGTGQETQYF
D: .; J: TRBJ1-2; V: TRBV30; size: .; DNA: TGTGCCTGGATTCTTATGGCGGGAGGGCGCTTTGGCTACACCTTC; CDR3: CAWILMAGGRFGYTF
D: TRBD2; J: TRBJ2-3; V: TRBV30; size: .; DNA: TGTGCTGTAGGGGCTAGCGGGGGCACAGATACGCAGTATTTT; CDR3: CAVGASGGTDTQYF
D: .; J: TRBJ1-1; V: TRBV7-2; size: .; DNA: TGTGCCAGCAGCTTAAATAGTGGCACTGAAGCTTTCTTT; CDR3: CASSLNSGTEAFF
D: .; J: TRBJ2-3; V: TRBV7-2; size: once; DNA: TGTGCCAGCAGCTTAGCCGCTAGCCACGAGGGCGATACGCAGTATTTT; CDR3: CASSLAASHEGDTQYF
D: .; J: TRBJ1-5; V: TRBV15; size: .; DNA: TGTGCCACCAGCAGGGACAGCTATTTTAGCAATCAGCCCCAGCATTTT; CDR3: CATSRDSYFSNQPQHF
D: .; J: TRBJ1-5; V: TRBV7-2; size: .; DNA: TGTGCCAGCAGCCTAGGGAGACTCAATCAGCCCCAGCATTTT; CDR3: CASSLGRLNQPQHF
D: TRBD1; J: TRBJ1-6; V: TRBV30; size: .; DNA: TGTGCCTGGAGTGAGATGGACAGGGTATACAATTCACCCCTCCACTTT; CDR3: CAWSEMDRVYNSPLHF
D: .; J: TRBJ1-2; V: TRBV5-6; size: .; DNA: TGTGCCAGCAGCTTGCCAGACTATGGCTACACCTTC; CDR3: CASSLPDYGYTF
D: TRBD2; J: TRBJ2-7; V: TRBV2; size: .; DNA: TGTGCCAGCAGCCGGCGGGAGGCCCACTACGAGCAGTACTTC; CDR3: CASSRREAHYEQYF
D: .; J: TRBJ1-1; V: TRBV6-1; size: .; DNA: TGTGCCAGCAGCCCCGAGGAGAACACTGAAGCTTTCTTT; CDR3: CASSPEENTEAFF
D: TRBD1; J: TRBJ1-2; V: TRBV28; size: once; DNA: TGTGCCAGCAGTTCGACAGGGTCCCCAGACAGATTAAACTATGGCTACACCTTC; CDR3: CASSSTGSPDRLNYGYTF
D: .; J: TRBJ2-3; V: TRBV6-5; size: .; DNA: TGTGCCAGCAGCCGACAGCCCATTCGAGATACGCAGTATTTT; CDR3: CASSRQPIRDTQYF
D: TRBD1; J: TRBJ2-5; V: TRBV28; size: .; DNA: TGTGCCAGCAGTCCGTCGGACAGGGGGCCCCAGTACTTC; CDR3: CASSPSDRGPQYF
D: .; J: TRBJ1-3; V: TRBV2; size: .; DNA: TGTGCCAGCAGTGAAGACAGAGACTCTGGAAACACCATATATTTT; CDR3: CASSEDRDSGNTIYF
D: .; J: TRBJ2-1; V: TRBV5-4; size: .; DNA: TGTGCCAGCAGCTTGGATCAATATGAGCAGTTCTTC; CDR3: CASSLDQYEQFF
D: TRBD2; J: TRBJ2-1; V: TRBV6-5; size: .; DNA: TGTGCCAGCAGACTAGCGGACGGTAAAGAGCAGTTCTTC; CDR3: CASRLADGKEQFF
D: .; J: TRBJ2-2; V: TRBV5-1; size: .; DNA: TGCGCCAGCAGCTTGGCTAGTGTTCGGACCGGGGAGCTGTTTTTT; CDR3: CASSLASVRTGELFF
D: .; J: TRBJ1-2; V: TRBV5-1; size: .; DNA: TGCGCCAGCAGCTTGGACGGACAGAACTATGGCTACACCTTC; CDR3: CASSLDGQNYGYTF
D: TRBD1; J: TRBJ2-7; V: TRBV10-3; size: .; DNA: TGTGCCATCACGGCTGGGACAGGGGGCTACGAGCAGTACTTC; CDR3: CAITAGTGGYEQYF
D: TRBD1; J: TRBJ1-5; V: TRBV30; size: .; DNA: TGTGCCTGGAGGCCGACAGGGGGACCCAATCAGCCCCAGCATTTT; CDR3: CAWRPTGGPNQPQHF
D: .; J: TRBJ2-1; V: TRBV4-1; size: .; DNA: TGCGCCAGCAGCCGAAGCATTACTAGCTACAATGAGCAGTTCTTC; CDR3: CASSRSITSYNEQFF
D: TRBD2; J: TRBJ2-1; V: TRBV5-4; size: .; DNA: TGTGCCAGCAGCATGACTAGCGGAAAGTGGGATGAGCAGTTCTTC; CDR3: CASSMTSGKWDEQFF
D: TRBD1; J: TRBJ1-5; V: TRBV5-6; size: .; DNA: TGTGCCAGCAGCAAGTTCGGGACAGGGGGCAATCGTCAGCCCCAGCATTTT; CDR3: CASSKFGTGGNRQPQHF